These T cell receptor beta chains were read from a single sample in a study of CD8 T cells in ankylosing spondylitis. TCRdb re-called the 5' RACE reads through MiXCR, storing one row per CDR3 protein. Here the sample spans about 800,000 distinct CDR3 sequences, about 11% being singletons. Material for sequencing was blood, either unsorted or a sorted T cell fraction (not recorded which). Receptor source: a male donor with ankylosing spondylitis. Each CDR3 is given with its conserved first and last residue. The D gene is left open where the match is weak. Only some rows state a clone size, as once, few, many or a class for expanded clones.

v_gene	abundance	d_gene	j_gene	CDR3aa	CDR3nt
TRBV29-1	NA	NA	TRBJ1-5	CSVAGASDSNQPQHF	TGCAGCGTTGCGGGTGCTTCGGATAGCAATCAGCCCCAGCATTTT
TRBV24-1	NA	NA	TRBJ2-5	CATSEGRETQYF	TGTGCCACCAGTGAGGGACGAGAGACCCAGTACTTC
TRBV7-2	few	NA	TRBJ1-1	CASSLELAGNTEAFF	TGTGCCAGCAGCTTAGAACTAGCAGGGAACACTGAAGCTTTCTTT
TRBV7-9	NA	NA	TRBJ2-1	CASTVRPLANEQFF	TGTGCCAGCACGGTACGGCCACTGGCAAATGAGCAGTTCTTC
TRBV6-2/TRBV6-3	few	NA	TRBJ2-3	CATRTDGTDTQYF	TGTGCCACACGGACCGATGGCACAGATACGCAGTATTTT
TRBV4-3	NA	TRBD1	TRBJ1-1	CASSQNPGQLGTEAFF	TGCGCCAGCAGCCAAAACCCGGGACAGCTGGGCACTGAAGCTTTCTTT
TRBV3-1	NA	NA	TRBJ1-1	CASSRDTHTEAFF	TGTGCCAGCAGCCGAGACACACACACTGAAGCTTTCTTT
TRBV9	NA	TRBD2	TRBJ2-1	CASSVGVAGGPGEQFF	TGTGCCAGCAGCGTAGGGGTAGCGGGAGGGCCGGGTGAGCAGTTCTTC
TRBV29-1	NA	NA	TRBJ1-4	CSVDPGENEKLFF	TGCAGCGTTGACCCAGGGGAGAATGAAAAACTGTTTTTT
TRBV24-1	NA	TRBD1	TRBJ2-5	CATSGTGGSGETQYF	TGTGCCACCAGCGGGACAGGGGGGTCGGGAGAGACCCAGTACTTC
TRBV7-3	many	NA	TRBJ1-1	CASSLYGSVTEAFF	TGTGCCAGCAGCCTTTACGGGAGCGTCACTGAAGCTTTCTTT
TRBV29-1	NA	TRBD1	TRBJ1-5	CSARTGGDYQPQHF	TGCAGCGCCCGGACAGGGGGCGACTATCAGCCCCAGCATTTT
TRBV29-1	many	NA	TRBJ1-1	CSADGPMNTEAFF	TGCAGCGCAGATGGACCCATGAACACTGAAGCTTTCTTT
TRBV5-1	NA	NA	TRBJ1-1	CASSFGLMNTEAFF	TGCGCCAGCAGCTTCGGTTTGATGAACACTGAAGCTTTCTTT
TRBV4-3	NA	NA	TRBJ1-4	CASSQVSFGAEKLFF	TGCGCCAGCAGCCAAGTCAGTTTCGGGGCCGAAAAACTGTTTTTT
TRBV10-3	NA	NA	TRBJ2-6	CGTKGANVLTF	TGTGGAACGAAAGGGGCCAACGTCCTGACTTTC
TRBV20-1	few	TRBD1	TRBJ1-2	CSARAGTGSYGYTF	TGCAGTGCTAGGGCTGGGACAGGGAGCTATGGCTACACCTTC
TRBV27	NA	NA	TRBJ2-3	CASTFRGSITDTQYF	TGTGCCAGCACCTTCAGGGGCAGTATCACAGATACGCAGTATTTT
TRBV10-3	few	NA	TRBJ2-4	CAISERVGDKNIQYF	TGTGCCATCAGTGAGAGGGTAGGAGACAAAAACATTCAGTACTTC
TRBV7-2	few	TRBD2	TRBJ2-5	CASSLAGGQGETQYF	TGTGCCAGCAGTCTAGCGGGGGGGCAGGGAGAGACCCAGTACTTC
TRBV6-2/TRBV6-3	NA	TRBD1	TRBJ2-7	CASSYSGTGRGYEQYF	TGTGCCAGCAGTTACTCGGGGACAGGGCGAGGCTACGAGCAGTACTTC
TRBV5-5	few	NA	TRBJ1-1	CASSDGTRGGFTEAFF	TGTGCCAGCAGCGACGGGACACGGGGTGGTTTTACTGAAGCTTTCTTT
TRBV7-7	few	NA	TRBJ2-1	CASSQIGHPGNEQFF	TGTGCTAGCAGCCAAATTGGACACCCAGGCAATGAGCAGTTCTTC
TRBV12-3/TRBV12-4	few	NA	TRBJ2-3	CARTPDDTDTQYF	TGTGCCAGAACTCCGGACGACACAGATACGCAGTATTTT
TRBV7-9	NA	TRBD1	TRBJ2-3	CASSPTGATQYF	TGTGCCAGCAGCCCGACAGGGGCTACGCAGTATTTT
TRBV20-1	NA	TRBD1	TRBJ2-1	CSARDPGRGHNEQFF	TGCAGTGCTAGAGATCCCGGCAGGGGGCACAATGAGCAGTTCTTC
TRBV20-1	few	TRBD1	TRBJ1-2	CSATTGTGYGYTF	TGCAGTGCGACGACAGGGACTGGGTATGGCTACACCTTC
TRBV11-2	NA	NA	TRBJ2-5	CASGLAIADQETQYF	TGTGCCAGCGGTCTGGCTATAGCGGACCAAGAGACCCAGTACTTC
TRBV20-1	NA	TRBD2	TRBJ2-7	CSAPPAGGMSYEQYF	TGCAGTGCTCCACCAGCGGGGGGCATGTCCTACGAGCAGTACTTC
TRBV5-1	NA	NA	TRBJ1-6	CASSLYGSDSPLHF	TGCGCCAGCAGCTTGTATGGGTCGGATTCACCCCTCCACTTT
TRBV20-1	few	NA	TRBJ2-7	CSARDYLPGTTYEQYF	TGCAGTGCTAGAGATTACTTGCCGGGCACAACCTACGAGCAGTACTTC
TRBV12-3/TRBV12-4	few	TRBD2	TRBJ2-3	CASSLRLAGLDTQYF	TGTGCCAGCAGTTTAAGACTAGCGGGGTTGGATACGCAGTATTTT
TRBV7-2	many	NA	TRBJ1-1	CASSPHQIGTEAFF	TGTGCCAGCAGCCCCCATCAAATTGGCACTGAAGCTTTCTTT
TRBV6-1	NA	NA	TRBJ1-5	CASSPTGGLIQPQHF	TGTGCCAGCAGCCCGACGGGGGGCTTGATTCAGCCCCAGCATTTT
TRBV6-2/TRBV6-3	many	TRBD1	TRBJ1-5	CASTRQGSNQPQHF	TGTGCCAGCACCAGACAGGGTAGCAATCAGCCCCAGCATTTT
TRBV20-1	few	NA	TRBJ2-3	CSARLSADTQYF	TGCAGTGCTAGGTTGTCAGCAGATACGCAGTATTTT
TRBV14	NA	TRBD2	TRBJ2-3	CASSIGLAESTDTQYF	TGTGCCAGCAGCATTGGACTAGCAGAGAGCACAGATACGCAGTATTTT
TRBV4-2	many	NA	TRBJ2-5	CASSQATSKGETQYF	TGTGCCAGCAGCCAAGCAACCTCGAAAGGGGAGACCCAGTACTTC
TRBV24-1	NA	NA	TRBJ2-1	CSARDRRRAYNEQFF	TGCAGTGCTAGAGATAGGCGAAGGGCCTACAATGAGCAGTTCTTC
TRBV20-1	many	NA	TRBJ1-3	CSARDGIRNTIYF	TGCAGTGCTAGAGATGGCATCCGAAACACCATATATTTT
TRBV7-8	NA	TRBD2	TRBJ2-3	CASRVAGLAGGWRDTQYF	TGTGCCAGCAGAGTGGCGGGACTAGCGGGAGGGTGGCGGGATACGCAGTATTTT
TRBV12-3/TRBV12-4	NA	NA	TRBJ1-2	CASSLSGQPYF	TGTGCCAGCAGTTTATCAGGACAGCCTTACTTC
TRBV7-2	few	NA	TRBJ2-3	CASSLGGSADTQYF	TGTGCCAGCAGCTTAGGAGGAAGCGCAGATACGCAGTATTTT
TRBV5-1	once	TRBD2	TRBJ2-7	CASSPRASGTYYEQYF	TGCGCCAGCAGCCCGCGGGCTAGCGGGACCTACTACGAGCAGTACTTC
TRBV20-1	many	NA	TRBJ2-1	CSAPRTTYNEQFF	TGCAGTGCTCCTAGGACCACCTACAATGAGCAGTTCTTC
TRBV7-2	few	TRBD1	TRBJ1-4	CASRRDRQNEKLFF	TGTGCCAGCAGACGGGACAGACAGAATGAAAAACTGTTTTTT
TRBV12-3/TRBV12-4	NA	NA	TRBJ2-7	CASSSHGTFWYEQYF	TGTGCCAGCAGTTCTCACGGGACTTTTTGGTACGAGCAGTACTTC
TRBV4-1	NA	NA	TRBJ2-1	CASAGNSYNEQFF	TGCGCCAGCGCGGGAAACTCCTACAATGAGCAGTTCTTC
TRBV5-1	NA	NA	TRBJ1-1	CASSVDGMNTEAFF	TGCGCCAGCAGCGTGGACGGTATGAACACTGAAGCTTTCTTT
TRBV7-2	NA	NA	TRBJ2-5	CASSLASSGGQETQYF	TGTGCCAGCAGCTTAGCCTCCAGCGGGGGACAGGAGACCCAGTACTTC
TRBV20-1	few	NA	TRBJ2-7	CSARIGDHPNSHEQYF	TGCAGTGCTAGGATTGGGGACCACCCCAACTCCCACGAGCAGTACTTC
TRBV4-1	NA	NA	TRBJ2-7	CASSQGTASRRYEQYF	TGCGCCAGCAGCCAAGGCACAGCCAGTAGACGCTACGAGCAGTACTTC
TRBV29-1	many	NA	TRBJ1-1	CSATDRWTEAFF	TGCAGCGCTACAGACAGGTGGACTGAAGCTTTCTTT
TRBV6-2/TRBV6-3	NA	NA	TRBJ2-4	CASSYSSASQNIQYF	TGTGCCAGCAGTTACTCGTCAGCGTCCCAAAACATTCAGTACTTC
TRBV6-1	NA	NA	TRBJ2-1	CASTPWGPSSYNEQFF	TGTGCCAGCACTCCGTGGGGTCCGAGCTCCTACAATGAGCAGTTCTTC
TRBV20-1	many	TRBD2	TRBJ2-7	CSASLSGTYEQYF	TGCAGTGCTAGTCTTAGCGGGACCTACGAGCAGTACTTC
TRBV9	NA	NA	TRBJ1-4	CASSPVRGRSEKLFF	TGTGCCAGCAGCCCAGTCCGGGGCCGGAGTGAAAAACTGTTTTTT
TRBV12-3/TRBV12-4	many	NA	TRBJ2-1	CASSPYYEQFF	TGTGCCAGCAGTCCTTATTATGAGCAGTTCTTC
TRBV20-1	few	NA	TRBJ1-2	CSARAVGGGYGYTF	TGCAGTGCTAGGGCTGTGGGGGGGGGCTATGGCTACACCTTC